The 5 T cell receptor beta chains below come from one sample, sequenced in a study of OX40 agonist ivuxolimab in advanced cancers. The assay was immunoSEQ multiplex PCR, and TCRdb's table has in-frame clones only and misses some. There are over 55,000 clones in the sample; 70% to 90% occur only once, and 8.2% lies in the top ten. The sample here was CD4+ or CD8+ T cells sorted from blood, taken in a trial of the OX40 agonist ivuxolimab. These receptors were taken from an adult with an advanced solid tumor such as melanoma, head and neck, liver or kidney cancer.

The table lists this clone with a few counts. The chain is built from TRBV6-1 and TRBJ1-3; TRBD1 agrees at 7 bases. The CDR3 length is 14 residues. The J segment lost 8 bases and the V segment lost 4 bases, leaving 8 bases of the junction unmatched. The V gene's germline CDR1 is MNHNS and CDR2 SASEGT. CDR3 residues: CASSVTGAGDTIYF. The CDR3 DNA reads as TGTGCCAGCAGTGTTACAGGGGCCGGGGACACCATATATTTT.

The chain is built from TRBV21-1 and TRBJ1-6; TRBD1 is the table's D call, not checked against the DNA. TRBV21-1 is recorded as a pseudogene. The CDR3 has 14 residues. CDR3 amino acids: CASSTGQYNSPLHF. Here the CDR3 DNA reads TGTGCCAGCAGCACCGGACAATATAATTCACCCCTCCACTTT.

The chain carries TRBV7-2 and TRBJ2-3, with a tentative D call TRBD2 (6 bases). The CDR3 runs 14 residues. Trimming pared 5 bases from V and 4 bases from J, leaving 13 bases between. Germline V gene lookup returns CDR1 SGHTA and CDR2 FQGNSA. CDR3 residues: CASSARAGADTQYF. CDR3 in DNA: TGTGCCAGCAGCGCCCGAGCGGGCGCAGATACGCAGTATTTT.

CDR3 region: CASSVDGGYGYTF. The CDR3 coding sequence is TGTGCCAGCAGCGTAGATGGAGGCTATGGCTACACCTTC. This chain connects TRBV9 to TRBJ1-2; D ambiguous. Between the trimmed V and J ends, which lost 0 bases and 4 bases, there was a span of 7 bases. Per the germline V gene, CDR1 is SGDLS and CDR2 is YYNGEE. The CDR3 is made up of 13 amino acids.

This clone was observed a single time. The V call is TRBV4-1, the J call TRBJ2-7; maybe TRBD1 (5 bases). The CDR3 totals 16 residues. CDR1 is MGHRA and CDR2 is YSYEKL in the germline V gene. Trimming cost V 4 bases and J 0 bases, with 16 bases left between them. The CDR3 here is CASSRKGATGSYEQYF. As DNA, the CDR3 is TGCGCCAGCAGCCGAAAAGGGGCCACCGGCTCCTACGAGCAGTACTTC.